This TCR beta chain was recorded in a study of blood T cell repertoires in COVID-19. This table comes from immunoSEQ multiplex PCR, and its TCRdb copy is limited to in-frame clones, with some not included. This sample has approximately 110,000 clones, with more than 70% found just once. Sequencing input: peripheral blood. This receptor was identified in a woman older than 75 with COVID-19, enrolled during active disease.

In DNA form, the CDR3 reads TGTGCCAGCAGCTTACCGGCCAGGGGGTTTGAAAAACTGTTTTTT. Translating it yields CASSLPARGFEKLFF. The chain recombines TRBV7-9 with TRBJ1-4; TRBD1 matches 7 bases. Looked up from germline, CDR1 is SEHNR and CDR2 is FQNEAQ (reference sequence). The CDR3 has 15 residues. V trimming: 2 bases; J trimming: 7 bases; junction bases outside the gene matches: 7.